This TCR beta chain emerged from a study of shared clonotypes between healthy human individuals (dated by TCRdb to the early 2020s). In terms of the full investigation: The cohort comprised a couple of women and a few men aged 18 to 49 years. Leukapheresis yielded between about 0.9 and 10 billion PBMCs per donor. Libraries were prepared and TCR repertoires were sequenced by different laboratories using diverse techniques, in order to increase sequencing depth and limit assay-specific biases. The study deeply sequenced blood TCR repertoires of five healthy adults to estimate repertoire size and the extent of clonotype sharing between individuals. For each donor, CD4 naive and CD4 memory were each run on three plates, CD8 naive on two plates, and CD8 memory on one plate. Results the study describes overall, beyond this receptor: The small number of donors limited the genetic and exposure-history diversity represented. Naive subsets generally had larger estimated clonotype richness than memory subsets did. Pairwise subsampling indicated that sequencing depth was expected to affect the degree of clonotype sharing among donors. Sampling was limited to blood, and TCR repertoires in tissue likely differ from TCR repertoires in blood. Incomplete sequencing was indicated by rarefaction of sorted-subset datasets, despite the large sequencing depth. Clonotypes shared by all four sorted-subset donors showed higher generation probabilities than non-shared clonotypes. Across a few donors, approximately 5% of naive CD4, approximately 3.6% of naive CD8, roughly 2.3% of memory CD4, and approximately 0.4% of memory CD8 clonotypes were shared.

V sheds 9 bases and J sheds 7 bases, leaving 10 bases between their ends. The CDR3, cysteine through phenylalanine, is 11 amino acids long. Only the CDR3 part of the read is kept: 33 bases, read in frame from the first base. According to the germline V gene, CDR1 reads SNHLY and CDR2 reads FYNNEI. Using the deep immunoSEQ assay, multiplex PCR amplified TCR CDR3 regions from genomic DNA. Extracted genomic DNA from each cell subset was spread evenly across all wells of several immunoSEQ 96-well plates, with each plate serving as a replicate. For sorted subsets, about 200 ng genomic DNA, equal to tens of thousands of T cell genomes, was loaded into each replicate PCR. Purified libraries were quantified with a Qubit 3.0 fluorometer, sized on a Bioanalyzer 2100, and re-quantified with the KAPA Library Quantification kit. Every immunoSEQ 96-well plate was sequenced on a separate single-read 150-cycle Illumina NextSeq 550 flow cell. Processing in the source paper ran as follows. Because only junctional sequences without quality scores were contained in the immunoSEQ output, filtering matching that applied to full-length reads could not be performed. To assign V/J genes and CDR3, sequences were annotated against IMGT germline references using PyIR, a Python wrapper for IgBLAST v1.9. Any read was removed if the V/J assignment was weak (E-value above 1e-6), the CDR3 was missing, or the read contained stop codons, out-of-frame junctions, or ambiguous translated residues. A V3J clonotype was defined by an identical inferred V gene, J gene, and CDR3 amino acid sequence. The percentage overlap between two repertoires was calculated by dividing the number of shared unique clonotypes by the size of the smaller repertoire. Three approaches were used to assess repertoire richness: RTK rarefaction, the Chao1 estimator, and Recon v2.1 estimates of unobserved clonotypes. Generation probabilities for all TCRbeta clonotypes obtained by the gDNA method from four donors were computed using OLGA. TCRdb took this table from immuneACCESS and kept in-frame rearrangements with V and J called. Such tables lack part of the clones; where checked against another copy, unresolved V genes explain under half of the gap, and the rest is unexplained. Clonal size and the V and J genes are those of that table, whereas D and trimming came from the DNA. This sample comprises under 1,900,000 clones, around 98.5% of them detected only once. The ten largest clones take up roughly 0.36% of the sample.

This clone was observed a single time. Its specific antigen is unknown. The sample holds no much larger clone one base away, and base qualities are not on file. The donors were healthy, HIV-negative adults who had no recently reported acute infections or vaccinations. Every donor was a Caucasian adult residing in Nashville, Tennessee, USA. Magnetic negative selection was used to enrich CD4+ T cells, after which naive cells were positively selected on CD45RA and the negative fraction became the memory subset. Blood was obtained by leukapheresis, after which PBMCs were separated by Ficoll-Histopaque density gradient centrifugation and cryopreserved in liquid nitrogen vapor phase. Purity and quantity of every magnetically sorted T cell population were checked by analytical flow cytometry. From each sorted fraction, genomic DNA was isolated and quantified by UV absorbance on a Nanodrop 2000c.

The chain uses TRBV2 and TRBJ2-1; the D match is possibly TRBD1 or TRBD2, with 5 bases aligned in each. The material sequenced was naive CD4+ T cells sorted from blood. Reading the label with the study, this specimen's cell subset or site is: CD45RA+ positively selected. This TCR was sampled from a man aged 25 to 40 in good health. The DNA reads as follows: TGTGCCAGTCTCAGGGAGAATGAGCAGTTCTTC. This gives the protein CASLRENEQFF.